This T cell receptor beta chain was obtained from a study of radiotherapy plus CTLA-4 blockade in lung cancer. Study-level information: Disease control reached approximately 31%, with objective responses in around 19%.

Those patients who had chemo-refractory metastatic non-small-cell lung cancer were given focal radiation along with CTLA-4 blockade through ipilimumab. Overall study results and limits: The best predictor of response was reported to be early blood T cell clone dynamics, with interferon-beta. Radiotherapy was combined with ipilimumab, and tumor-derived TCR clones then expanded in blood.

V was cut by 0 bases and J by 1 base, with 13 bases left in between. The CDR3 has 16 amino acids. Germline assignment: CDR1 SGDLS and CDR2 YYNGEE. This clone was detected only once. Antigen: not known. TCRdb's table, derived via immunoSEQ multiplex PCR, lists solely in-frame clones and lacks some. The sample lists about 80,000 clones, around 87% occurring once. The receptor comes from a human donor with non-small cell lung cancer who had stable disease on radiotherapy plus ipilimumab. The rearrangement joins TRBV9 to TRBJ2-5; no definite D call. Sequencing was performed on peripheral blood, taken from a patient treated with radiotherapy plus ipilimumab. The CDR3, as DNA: TGTGCCAGCAGCGTAGGAACTACCGACCTCCAAGAGACCCAGTACTTC. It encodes CASSVGTTDLQETQYF.